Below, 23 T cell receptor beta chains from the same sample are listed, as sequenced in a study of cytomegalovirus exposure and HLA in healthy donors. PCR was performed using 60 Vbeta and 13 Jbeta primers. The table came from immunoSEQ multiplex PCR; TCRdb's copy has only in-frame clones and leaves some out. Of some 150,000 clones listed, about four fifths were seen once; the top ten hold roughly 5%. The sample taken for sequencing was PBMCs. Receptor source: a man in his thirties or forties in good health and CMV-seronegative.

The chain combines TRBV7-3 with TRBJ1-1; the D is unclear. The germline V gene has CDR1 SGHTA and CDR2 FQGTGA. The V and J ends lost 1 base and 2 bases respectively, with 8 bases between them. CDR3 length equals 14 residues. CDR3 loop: CASSLNRGNTEAFF. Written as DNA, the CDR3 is TGTGCCAGCAGCTTAAATCGGGGAAACACTGAAGCTTTCTTT.

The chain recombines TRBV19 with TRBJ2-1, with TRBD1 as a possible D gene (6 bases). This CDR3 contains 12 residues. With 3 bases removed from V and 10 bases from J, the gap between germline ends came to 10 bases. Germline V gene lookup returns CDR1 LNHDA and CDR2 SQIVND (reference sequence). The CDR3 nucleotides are TGTGCCAGTAGTATCAGGGGCTTAGAGCAGTTCTTC. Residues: CASSIRGLEQFF. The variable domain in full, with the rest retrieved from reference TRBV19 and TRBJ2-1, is DGGITQSPKYLFRKEGQNVTLSCEQNLNHDAMYWYRQDPGQGLRLIYYSQIVNDFQKGDIAEGYSVSREKKESFPLTVTSAQKNPTAFYLCASSIRGLEQFFGPGTRLTVL.

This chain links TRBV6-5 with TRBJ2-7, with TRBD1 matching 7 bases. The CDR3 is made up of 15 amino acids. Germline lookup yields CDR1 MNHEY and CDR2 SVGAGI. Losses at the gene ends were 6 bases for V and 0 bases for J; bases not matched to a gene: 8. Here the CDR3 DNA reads TGTGCCAGCAGAATCACGACAGGGCTCTCCTACGAGCAGTACTTC. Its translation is CASRITTGLSYEQYF.

CDR3 bases: TGCGCCAGCAGCTTGGTGGAGGGGGGGGAGACCCAGTACTTC. Protein: CASSLVEGGETQYF. The chain employs TRBV5-1 and TRBJ2-5; tentatively, D is TRBD2 (7 bases). The germline gives CDR1 SGHRS, CDR2 YFSETQ. The CDR3 extends over 14 amino acids. Trimming shortened V by 0 bases and J by 5 bases, and 11 bases separated the two germline ends. The complete variable domain, with remaining parts taken from reference TRBV5-1 and TRBJ2-5, reads KAGVTQTPRYLIKTRGQQVTLSCSPISGHRSVSWYQQTPGQGLQFLFEYFSETQRNKGNFPGRFSGRQFSNSRSEMNVSTLELGDSALYLCASSLVEGGETQYFGPGTRLLVL.

The CDR3 loop reads CASRDRNYEQYF. The CDR3 DNA sequence: TGTGCCAGCAGGGACAGAAACTACGAGCAGTACTTC. The genes are TRBV2 and TRBJ2-7; TRBD1 is a possible D gene (6 bases). CDR1 is SNHLY, CDR2 FYNNEI, per germline. CDR3 length: 12 residues. V gave up 6 bases and J gave up 3 bases, with 9 bases separating them.

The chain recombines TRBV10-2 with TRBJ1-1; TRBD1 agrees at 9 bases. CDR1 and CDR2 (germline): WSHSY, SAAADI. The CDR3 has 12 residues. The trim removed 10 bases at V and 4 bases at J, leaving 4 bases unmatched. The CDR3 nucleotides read TGCGCCACCAGACAGGGGGGCACTGAAGCTTTCTTT. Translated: CATRQGGTEAFF.

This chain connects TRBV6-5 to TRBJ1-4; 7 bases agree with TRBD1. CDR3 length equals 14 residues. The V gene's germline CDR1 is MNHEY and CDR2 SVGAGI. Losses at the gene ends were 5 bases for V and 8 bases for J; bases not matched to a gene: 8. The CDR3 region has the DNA TGTGCCAGCAGTGACAGGGCTGGAGGCGAAAAACTGTTTTTT. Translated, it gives CASSDRAGGEKLFF.

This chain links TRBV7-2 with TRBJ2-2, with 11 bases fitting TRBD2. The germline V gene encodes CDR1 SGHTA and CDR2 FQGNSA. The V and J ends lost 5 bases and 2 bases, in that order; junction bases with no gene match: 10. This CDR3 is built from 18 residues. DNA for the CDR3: TGTGCCAGCAGCGTTGGTCCGGGACTAGCGGTTAACACCGGGGAGCTGTTTTTT. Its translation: CASSVGPGLAVNTGELFF.

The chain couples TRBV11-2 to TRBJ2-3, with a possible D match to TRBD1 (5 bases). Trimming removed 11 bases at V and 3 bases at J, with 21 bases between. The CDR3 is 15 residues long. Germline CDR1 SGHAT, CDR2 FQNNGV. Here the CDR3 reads CASPGETVDTDTQYF. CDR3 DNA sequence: TGTGCCTCCCCCGGAGAGACAGTGGATACAGATACGCAGTATTTT. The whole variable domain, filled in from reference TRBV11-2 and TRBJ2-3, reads EAGVAQSPRYKIIEKRQSVAFWCNPISGHATLYWYQQILGQGPKLLIQFQNNGVVDDSQLPKDRFSAERLKGVDSTLKIQPAKLEDSAVYLCASPGETVDTDTQYFGPGTRLTVL.

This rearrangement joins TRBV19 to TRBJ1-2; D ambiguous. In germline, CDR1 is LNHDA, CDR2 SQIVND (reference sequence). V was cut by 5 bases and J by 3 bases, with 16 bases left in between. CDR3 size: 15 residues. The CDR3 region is CASSFRERPYYGYTF. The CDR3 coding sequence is TGTGCCAGTAGTTTCCGGGAGCGGCCTTACTATGGCTACACCTTC.

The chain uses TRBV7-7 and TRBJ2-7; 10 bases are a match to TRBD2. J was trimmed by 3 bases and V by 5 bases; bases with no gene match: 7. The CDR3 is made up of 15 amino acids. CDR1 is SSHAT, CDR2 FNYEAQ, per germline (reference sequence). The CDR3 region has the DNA TGTGCCAGCAGCCCCGGGACTAGCGCTAACTACGAGCAGTACTTC. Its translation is CASSPGTSANYEQYF.

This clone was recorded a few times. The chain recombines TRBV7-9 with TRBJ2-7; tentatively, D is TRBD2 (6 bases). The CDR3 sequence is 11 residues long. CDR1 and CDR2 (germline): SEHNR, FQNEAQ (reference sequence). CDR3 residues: CSVGGNYEQYF. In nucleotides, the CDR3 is TGTTCCGTCGGGGGTAACTACGAGCAGTACTTC. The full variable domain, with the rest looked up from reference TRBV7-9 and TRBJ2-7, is DTGVSQNPRHKITKRGQNVTFRCDPISEHNRLYWYRQTLGQGPEFLTYFQNEAQLEKSRLLSDRFSAERPKGSFSTLEIQRTEQGDSAMYLCSVGGNYEQYFGPGTRLTVT.

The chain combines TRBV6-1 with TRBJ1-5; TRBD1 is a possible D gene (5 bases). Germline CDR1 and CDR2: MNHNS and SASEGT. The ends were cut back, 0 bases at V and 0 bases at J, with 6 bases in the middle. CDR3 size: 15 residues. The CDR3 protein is CASSEAGPSNQPQHF. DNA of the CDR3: TGTGCCAGCAGTGAAGCGGGGCCTAGCAATCAGCCCCAGCATTTT.

For the CDR3, the DNA is TGTGCCAGCAGTTCCAAGGGAGGCCTGTGGAGTAATGAGCAGTTCTTC. Encoded protein: CASSSKGGLWSNEQFF. The chain is built from TRBV5-5 and TRBJ2-1; a possible D gene is TRBD2 (6 bases). The CDR3 contains 16 residues. Germline values: CDR1 SGHKS, CDR2 YYEKEE (reference sequence). The V gene lost 5 bases and the J gene lost 7 bases, with 22 bases spanning the gap. The full variable domain, in which reference TRBV5-5 and TRBJ2-1 provide the parts outside the CDR3, is DAGVTQSPTHLIKTRGQQVTLRCSPISGHKSVSWYQQVLGQGPQFIFQYYEKEERGRGNFPDRFSARQFPNYSSELNVNALLLGDSALYLCASSSKGGLWSNEQFFGPGTRLTVL.

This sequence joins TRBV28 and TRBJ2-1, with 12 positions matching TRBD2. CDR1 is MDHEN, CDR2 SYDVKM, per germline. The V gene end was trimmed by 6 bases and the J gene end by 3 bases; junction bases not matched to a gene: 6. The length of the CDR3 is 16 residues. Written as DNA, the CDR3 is TGTGCCAGCAGCCCCTGGACTAGCGGGAACTACAATGAGCAGTTCTTC. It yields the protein CASSPWTSGNYNEQFF.

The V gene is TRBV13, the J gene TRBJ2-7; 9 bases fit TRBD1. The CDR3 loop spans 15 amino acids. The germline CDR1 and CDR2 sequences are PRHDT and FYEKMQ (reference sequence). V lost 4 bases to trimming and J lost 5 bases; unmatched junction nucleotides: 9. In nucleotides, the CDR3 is TGTGCCAGCAGCTCCGGACAGGGGCTCTCGCACGAGCAGTACTTC. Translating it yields CASSSGQGLSHEQYF.

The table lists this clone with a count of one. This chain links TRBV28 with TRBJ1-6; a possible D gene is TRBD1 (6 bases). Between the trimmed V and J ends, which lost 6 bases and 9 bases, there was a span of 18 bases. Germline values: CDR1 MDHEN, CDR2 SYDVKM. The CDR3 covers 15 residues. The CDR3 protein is CASRPLQGSVSPLHF. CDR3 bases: TGTGCCAGCAGGCCCCTACAGGGTTCTGTTTCACCCCTCCACTTT.

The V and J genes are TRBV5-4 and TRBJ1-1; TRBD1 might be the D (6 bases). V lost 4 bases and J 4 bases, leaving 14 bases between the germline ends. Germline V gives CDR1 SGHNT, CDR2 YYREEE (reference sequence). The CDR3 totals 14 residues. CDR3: CASSPRTGITEAFF. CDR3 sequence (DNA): TGTGCCAGCAGCCCAAGAACAGGGATCACTGAAGCTTTCTTT.

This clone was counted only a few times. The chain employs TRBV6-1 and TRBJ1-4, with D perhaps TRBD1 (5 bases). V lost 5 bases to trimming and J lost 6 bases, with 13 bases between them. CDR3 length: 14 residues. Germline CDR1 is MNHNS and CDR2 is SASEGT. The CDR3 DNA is TGTGCCAGCAGTAGTCCAGGGTCGGATGAAAAACTGTTTTTT. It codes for CASSSPGSDEKLFF.

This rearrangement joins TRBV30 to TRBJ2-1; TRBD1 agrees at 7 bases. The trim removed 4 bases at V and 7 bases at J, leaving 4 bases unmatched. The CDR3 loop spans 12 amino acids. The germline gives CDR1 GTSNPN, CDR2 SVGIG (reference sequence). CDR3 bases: TGTGCCTGGAAAGAGGGGGCAAATGAGCAGTTCTTC. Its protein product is CAWKEGANEQFF.

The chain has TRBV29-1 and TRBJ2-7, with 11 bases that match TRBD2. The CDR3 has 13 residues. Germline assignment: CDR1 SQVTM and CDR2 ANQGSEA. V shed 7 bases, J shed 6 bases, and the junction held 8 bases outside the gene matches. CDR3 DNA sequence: TGCAGCGCTACACTAGCGGGAGATGGCGAGCAGTACTTC. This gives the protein CSATLAGDGEQYF.

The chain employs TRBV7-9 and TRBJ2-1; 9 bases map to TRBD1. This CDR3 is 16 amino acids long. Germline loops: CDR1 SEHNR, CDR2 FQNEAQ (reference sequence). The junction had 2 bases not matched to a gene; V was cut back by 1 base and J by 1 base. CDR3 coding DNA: TGTGCCAGCAGCTTAGGGACAGGGGTGTCCTACAATGAGCAGTTCTTC. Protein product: CASSLGTGVSYNEQFF.

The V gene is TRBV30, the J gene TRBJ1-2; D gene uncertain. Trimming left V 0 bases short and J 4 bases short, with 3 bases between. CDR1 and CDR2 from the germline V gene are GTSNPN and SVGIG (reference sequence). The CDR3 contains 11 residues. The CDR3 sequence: CAWSVLYGYTF. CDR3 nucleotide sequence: TGTGCCTGGAGTGTCCTCTATGGCTACACCTTC.